This TCR beta chain stems from a study of shared clonotypes between healthy human individuals (dated by TCRdb to 2020 to 2021). As for the study more broadly: Two women and a few men aged 18 to 49 years were included in the cohort. Libraries were prepared and TCR repertoires were sequenced by different laboratories using diverse techniques, in order to increase sequencing depth and limit assay-specific biases. Blood TCR repertoires of roughly five healthy adults were deeply sequenced to estimate repertoire size and the extent of clonotype sharing between individuals. Per donor, three plates each were used for CD4 naive and CD4 memory, two for CD8 naive, and one for CD8 memory. Leukapheresis yielded between about 0.85 and 10 billion PBMCs per donor.

CDR1 and CDR2 are drawn from the germline V gene (reference sequence): LNHDA, SQIVND. The CDR3 holds 14 amino acids from the cysteine to the phenylalanine. Only the CDR3 part of the read is kept: 42 bases, read in frame from the first base. V and J are truncated by 4 bases and 5 bases respectively, leaving an intervening sequence of 12 bases. TCR CDR3 regions were amplified from genomic DNA by multiplex PCR using the deep immunoSEQ assay. Extracted genomic DNA from each cell subset was spread evenly across all wells of several immunoSEQ 96-well plates, with each plate serving as a replicate. For sorted subsets, roughly 200 ng of genomic DNA, equivalent to around 31,000 T cell genomes, went into each replicate PCR. Purified libraries were measured with a Qubit 3.0 fluorometer, size-checked on a Bioanalyzer 2100, and measured again with the KAPA Library Quantification kit. Each immunoSEQ 96-well plate was sequenced on its own single-read 150-cycle Illumina NextSeq 550 flow cell. As for the original processing: Because the immunoSEQ output included only junctional sequences and no quality scores, the filtering could not be the same as the filtering used for full-length reads. To assign V/J genes and CDR3, sequences were annotated against IMGT germline references using PyIR, a Python wrapper for IgBLAST v1.9. Reads were filtered out if the reads had weak V/J assignments (E-value above 1e-6), no CDR3, stop codons, out-of-frame junctions, or ambiguous translated residues. V3J clonotypes were defined by identical inferred V gene, J gene, and CDR3 amino acid sequence. To compute the percentage overlap between repertoires, the number of shared unique clonotypes was divided by the size of the smaller repertoire. Richness of each repertoire was evaluated using RTK rarefaction, the Chao1 estimator, and Recon v2.1 estimates of unobserved clonotypes. Generation probabilities were computed with OLGA for all TCRbeta clonotypes obtained by the gDNA method from a handful of donors. The clones in this table, taken by TCRdb from immuneACCESS, are in-frame only. Not every clone is retained; where verified, under half of the shortfall comes from an unresolved V gene, and the cause of the rest is unknown. That table furnishes V, J and clone size, whereas the DNA furnished D and trimming. A total of 2 million to 2.5 million clones appear in this sample, approximately 94% of them only once. Approximately 0.13% of the sample comes from the top ten.

For this clone: It has no known antigen specificity. No much larger clone exists at a distance of one base, and base qualities are not known.

Overall study outcomes, separate from this receptor: Estimated clonotype richness was generally larger for naive than for memory subsets. Pairwise subsampling indicated that sequencing depth was expected to affect the degree of clonotype sharing among donors. Sharing across several donors was observed for approximately 5% of naive CD4, over 3% of naive CD8, 2% to 2.5% of memory CD4, and around 0.44% of memory CD8 clonotypes. Because the study included only a small number of donors, the genetic and exposure-history diversity represented was limited. Higher generation probabilities were observed for clonotypes shared by all four sorted-subset donors than for non-shared clonotypes. Even with the large sequencing depth, rarefaction of the sorted-subset datasets indicated that sequencing was incomplete. Sampling was restricted to blood, and TCR repertoires in tissues likely differ from the TCR repertoires found in blood.

The donors were healthy, HIV-negative adults who had no recently reported acute infections or vaccinations. Every donor was a Caucasian adult residing in Nashville, Tennessee, USA. CD4+ T cells were enriched by magnetic negative selection, after which naive cells were positively selected on CD45RA and the negative fraction was taken as the memory subset. After blood collection by leukapheresis, PBMCs were isolated using Ficoll-Histopaque density gradient centrifugation and then cryopreserved in the vapor phase of liquid nitrogen. Analytical flow cytometry was used to check the purity and quantity of each magnetically sorted T cell population. Genomic DNA was isolated from each sorted fraction and quantified by UV absorbance on a Nanodrop 2000c.

This clonotype was sampled from a man younger than 35 in good health. The sequenced sample consisted of naive CD4+ T cells sorted from blood. The cell subset or site label on this specimen signifies: CD45RA+ positively selected. This sequence uses TRBV19 and TRBJ1-3; TRBD1 is possibly the D segment (5 matching bases). This receptor has the CDR3 CASSTRQTRNTIYF. Read as DNA, the sequence is TGTGCCAGTAGTACCCGACAGACAAGAAACACCATATATTTT.